Listed below are T cell receptor beta chains from one sample, sequenced in a study of T-cell reconstitution after alpha-beta-depleted transplantation in children. Using its own MiXCR run on the PCR reads, TCRdb lists one record per CDR3 protein. Among around 270,000 distinct CDR3 sequences listed, 6.5% to 9% were seen once. Sequenced material: peripheral blood, taken 360 days after TCRalphabeta/CD19-depleted stem cell transplant. The receptors were sampled from a female patient between 2 and 15 years old who had a stem cell transplant for Fanconi anemia, so the T cells may come from the graft donor. CDR3s include the opening cysteine and the closing phenylalanine or tryptophan. Each record gives: CDR3 DNA, CDR3 protein, J gene, D gene, V gene, clone size. A D gene is named only where the DNA matches it firmly. Size values are once, few and many counts, or a class for expanded clones, and some rows have none.

DNA: TGTGCCAGCAGAGCACGCGCCTACGAGCAGTACTTC; CDR3: CASRARAYEQYF; J: TRBJ2-7; D: .; V: TRBV28; size: .
DNA: TGCAGTGCTTATTCTAGCGGGGGGTCGAATACGCAGTATTTT; CDR3: CSAYSSGGSNTQYF; J: TRBJ2-3; D: TRBD2; V: TRBV20-1; size: .
DNA: TGTGCCAGCTCACCGGTAGCGGGTAGCGGCACAGATACGCAGTATTTT; CDR3: CASSPVAGSGTDTQYF; J: TRBJ2-3; D: TRBD2; V: TRBV18; size: once
DNA: TGTGCCAGCTCACCGGACGGACTAGCGGGGGGTACAGCCCAGTACTTC; CDR3: CASSPDGLAGGTAQYF; J: TRBJ2-5; D: TRBD2; V: TRBV18; size: few
DNA: TGCAGTATTTATAGGGACGCCAACTCCTACGAGCAGTACTTC; CDR3: CSIYRDANSYEQYF; J: TRBJ2-7; D: .; V: TRBV20-1; size: many
DNA: TGTGCCAGCAGCTTAAACAGGGGACTCACAGATACGCAGTATTTT; CDR3: CASSLNRGLTDTQYF; J: TRBJ2-3; D: .; V: TRBV7-3; size: many
DNA: TGTGCCAGCAGTCCCCCCACAGGGGGGGGAGGAAACACCATATATTTT; CDR3: CASSPPTGGGGNTIYF; J: TRBJ1-3; D: TRBD1; V: TRBV12-3/TRBV12-4; size: many
DNA: TGTGCCAGCAGCTTGATTCCGCTGACTAGCCTAATGAACACCGGGGAGCTGTTTTTT; CDR3: CASSLIPLTSLMNTGELFF; J: TRBJ2-2; D: TRBD2; V: TRBV7-3; size: few
DNA: TGTGCCAGCAGCTTCAGTGGGGCTCCCTCTGGAAACACCATATATTTT; CDR3: CASSFSGAPSGNTIYF; J: TRBJ1-3; D: .; V: TRBV7-9; size: few
DNA: TGTGCCAGCAATGGGCAGGGGGGAGAGACCCAGTACTTC; CDR3: CASNGQGGETQYF; J: TRBJ2-5; D: .; V: TRBV7-8; size: many
DNA: TGTGCCAGTAGCCAGACAGCACGAAACTATGGCTACACCTTC; CDR3: CASSQTARNYGYTF; J: TRBJ1-2; D: .; V: TRBV19; size: few
DNA: TGTGCCAGCAGCTTAGTGTCTCCGGGACAGGGCTCCTACAATGAGCAGTTCTTC; CDR3: CASSLVSPGQGSYNEQFF; J: TRBJ2-1; D: TRBD1; V: TRBV11-2; size: .
DNA: TGTGCCAGCAGCCCTTCCGGGAGGTCACAGCCCCAGCATTTT; CDR3: CASSPSGRSQPQHF; J: TRBJ1-5; D: .; V: TRBV12-3/TRBV12-4; size: many
DNA: TGTGCCAGCAGCAAAGCTCGGGGATCCCGACTAGCGGGGGGGTCCTACAATGAGCAGTTCTTC; CDR3: CASSKARGSRLAGGSYNEQFF; J: TRBJ2-1; D: .; V: TRBV21-1; size: .
DNA: TGTGCCAGCAGTTTATGGGAAAGCAGGAGCACTGAAGCTTTCTTT; CDR3: CASSLWESRSTEAFF; J: TRBJ1-1; D: .; V: TRBV28; size: .
DNA: TGTGCCAGCAGTGAAGAGGACATTCAGTACTTC; CDR3: CASSEEDIQYF; J: TRBJ2-4; D: .; V: TRBV2; size: .
DNA: TGTGCCAGCAGCGTAGCCGGGAGGACAGATACGCAGTATTTT; CDR3: CASSVAGRTDTQYF; J: TRBJ2-3; D: TRBD2; V: TRBV9; size: many
DNA: TGCGCCAGCAGCCAAGAGTACAGGGGCACTGAAGCTTTCTTT; CDR3: CASSQEYRGTEAFF; J: TRBJ1-1; D: TRBD1; V: TRBV4-3; size: many
DNA: TGTGCCAGCAGCTCAATCGGGACAGTGGAGACCCAGTACTTC; CDR3: CASSSIGTVETQYF; J: TRBJ2-5; D: TRBD1; V: TRBV7-3; size: few
DNA: TGTGCCATCAGTGACGAGGCCTACGAGCAGTACTTC; CDR3: CAISDEAYEQYF; J: TRBJ2-7; D: .; V: TRBV10-3; size: few
DNA: TGCGCCAGCAGATGGCTGATGAACCAAGAGACCCAGTACTTC; CDR3: CASRWLMNQETQYF; J: TRBJ2-5; D: .; V: TRBV5-1; size: many
DNA: TGCGCCAGCAGCTTGATACGGGGGGACTACAATGAGCAGTTCTTC; CDR3: CASSLIRGDYNEQFF; J: TRBJ2-1; D: TRBD2; V: TRBV5-1; size: many